These T cell receptor beta chains were read from a single sample in a study of shared clonotypes between healthy human individuals. Some clones are missing from TCRdb's copy, which holds only in-frame ones; the method was immunoSEQ multiplex PCR. The repertoire includes some 2,500,000 clones, approximately 93% of them detected once, and roughly 0.39% sits in the top ten. The sequenced material came from naive CD4+ T cells from PBMCs. These receptor sequences come from a man aged 18 to 30 in good health. Some clones in this sample may be carry-over from other donors' samples. The conserved cysteine and the conserved F or W are not part of the CDR3 here. D genes are given only for firm matches.

v_gene: TRBV15
j_gene: TRBJ1-3
d_gene: -
CDR3aa: ATSGRWGARGNTIY

v_gene: TRBV7-2
j_gene: TRBJ2-7
d_gene: -
CDR3aa: ASSLEGAYEQY

v_gene: TRBV7-2
j_gene: TRBJ2-3
d_gene: TRBD2
CDR3aa: ASSPGLAISNLQY

v_gene: TRBV7-2
j_gene: TRBJ2-1
d_gene: -
CDR3aa: ASSAAWGLYNEQF

v_gene: TRBV18
j_gene: TRBJ1-3
d_gene: TRBD1
CDR3aa: ASSPNGQGIGNTIY

v_gene: TRBV9
j_gene: TRBJ2-1
d_gene: TRBD2
CDR3aa: ASSVAGVTYNEQF

v_gene: TRBV2
j_gene: TRBJ1-2
d_gene: -
CDR3aa: ASSPQGNYGYT

v_gene: TRBV4-1
j_gene: TRBJ2-7
d_gene: -
CDR3aa: ASSQGRVAPQGYEQY

v_gene: TRBV5-1
j_gene: TRBJ2-5
d_gene: -
CDR3aa: ASSLAPAGAQETQY

v_gene: TRBV5-3
j_gene: TRBJ1-5
d_gene: TRBD1
CDR3aa: ARSLARGDRDLSNQPQH

v_gene: TRBV28
j_gene: TRBJ2-1
d_gene: TRBD1
CDR3aa: ASRVRDREGNEQF

v_gene: TRBV7-9
j_gene: -
d_gene: -
CDR3aa: ASSLGRGPQGEQY

v_gene: TRBV14
j_gene: TRBJ2-2
d_gene: -
CDR3aa: ASSQLPGLRGTGELF

v_gene: TRBV7-2
j_gene: TRBJ2-7
d_gene: -
CDR3aa: ASSSPGSTYEQY

v_gene: TRBV5-1
j_gene: TRBJ2-1
d_gene: TRBD2
CDR3aa: ASSLAGTSGLEQF

v_gene: TRBV11-2
j_gene: TRBJ2-3
d_gene: -
CDR3aa: ASSSQLGSPTDTQY

v_gene: TRBV27
j_gene: TRBJ1-2
d_gene: -
CDR3aa: ASSGAVELLTTKVYT

v_gene: TRBV5-1
j_gene: TRBJ2-1
d_gene: -
CDR3aa: ASSLAGDLSYNEQF

v_gene: TRBV15
j_gene: TRBJ1-2
d_gene: -
CDR3aa: ATSRGSHGDGYT

v_gene: TRBV4-2
j_gene: TRBJ1-2
d_gene: TRBD1
CDR3aa: ASSQAKTGYYGYT

v_gene: TRBV19
j_gene: TRBJ2-2
d_gene: TRBD1
CDR3aa: ASSSRTGGHGELF

v_gene: TRBV28
j_gene: TRBJ2-5
d_gene: -
CDR3aa: ASSLLQAQETQY

v_gene: TRBV6-1
j_gene: TRBJ1-5
d_gene: -
CDR3aa: ASSVVNGNQPQH

v_gene: TRBV4-1
j_gene: TRBJ2-5
d_gene: TRBD1
CDR3aa: ASSHVGQGVRETQY

v_gene: TRBV28
j_gene: -
d_gene: -
CDR3aa: ASSLGQGTYEQY

v_gene: TRBV5-1
j_gene: TRBJ2-5
d_gene: TRBD1
CDR3aa: ASSWTGVIGETQY

v_gene: TRBV5-1
j_gene: TRBJ1-1
d_gene: -
CDR3aa: ASSYDRTEAF

v_gene: TRBV28
j_gene: TRBJ2-7
d_gene: TRBD2
CDR3aa: ASIPLAGYEQY

v_gene: TRBV7-3
j_gene: TRBJ2-1
d_gene: TRBD2
CDR3aa: ASSPRTSDDEQF

v_gene: TRBV7-9
j_gene: TRBJ1-4
d_gene: -
CDR3aa: ASSSEGGTNEKLF

v_gene: TRBV18
j_gene: TRBJ2-7
d_gene: TRBD2
CDR3aa: ASSPFGLADYEQY

v_gene: TRBV28
j_gene: TRBJ1-2
d_gene: TRBD1
CDR3aa: ASSSGTAFYGYT

v_gene: TRBV2
j_gene: TRBJ1-2
d_gene: -
CDR3aa: ASWEYRESYT

v_gene: TRBV5-4
j_gene: TRBJ2-2
d_gene: TRBD1
CDR3aa: ASSPGQASGELF